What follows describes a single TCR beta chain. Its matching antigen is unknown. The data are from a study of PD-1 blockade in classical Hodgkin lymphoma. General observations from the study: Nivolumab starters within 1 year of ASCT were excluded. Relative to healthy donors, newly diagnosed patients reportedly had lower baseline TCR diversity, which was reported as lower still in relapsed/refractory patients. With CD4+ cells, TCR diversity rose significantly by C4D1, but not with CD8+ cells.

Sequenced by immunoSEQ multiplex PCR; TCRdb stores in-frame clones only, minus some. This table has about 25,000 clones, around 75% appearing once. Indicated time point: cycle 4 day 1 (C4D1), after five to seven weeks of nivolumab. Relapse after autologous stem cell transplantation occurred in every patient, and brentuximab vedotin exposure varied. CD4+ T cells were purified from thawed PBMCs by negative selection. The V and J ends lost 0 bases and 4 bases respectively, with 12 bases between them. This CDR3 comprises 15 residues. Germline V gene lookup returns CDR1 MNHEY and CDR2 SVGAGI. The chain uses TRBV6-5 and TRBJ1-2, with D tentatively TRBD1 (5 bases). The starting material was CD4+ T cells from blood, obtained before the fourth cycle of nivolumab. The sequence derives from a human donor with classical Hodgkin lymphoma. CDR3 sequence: CASSYSLLDTYGYTF. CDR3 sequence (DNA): TGTGCCAGCAGTTACTCGTTGTTGGACACCTATGGCTACACCTTC.